The table lists the clone carrying this TCR beta chain with many counts. The target antigen is unknown. The junction departs from germline at one end; a sequencing error may be responsible. The data stem from a study of response to subunit inactivated influenza vaccine. TCRdb re-called the RT-PCR reads through MiXCR, storing one row per CDR3 protein. Of about 700,000 distinct CDR3 sequences listed, 15% to 19% are singletons. General observations from the study: The authors put forward the suggestion that each seasonal influenza vaccination may bring in only a limited number of new T cells.

This CDR3 comprises 11 residues. Specimen: PBMCs from blood, collected about 12 days after vaccination. The genes are TRBV12-3 or TRBV12-4 and TRBJ1-1; no clear D. This TCR derives from a man in his fifties or sixties who received an inactivated influenza vaccine. CDR3 in amino acids: CASSLDTEAFF. In DNA form, the CDR3 reads TGCGCCAGCAGCTTGGACACTGAAGCTTTCTTT.